This T cell receptor (beta chain) was recorded in a study of T-cell reconstitution after alpha-beta-depleted transplantation in children (dated by TCRdb to 2016 to 2017). Some background on the complete study: The study quantitatively tracked T-cell immune reconstitution after TCRalphabeta/CD19-depleted allogeneic hematopoietic cell transplantation in children using TCR repertoire profiling.

Library construction relied on PCR. Instrument on record: Illumina HiSeq 2500. TCR library preparation used molecular barcoding, with unique molecular identifiers applied to normalize quantification of the TCRbeta repertoire. In-frame beta chains were kept once TCRdb had trimmed the public reads at Q25 with fastp and called clones with MiXCR. Every distinct CDR3 protein forms one entry, paired with its most common genes and DNA. The sample table holds approximately 590,000 distinct CDR3 sequences, of which 10% to 13% were seen once. Roughly 4% of the sample lies in the top ten. Ten or more counts support this clonotype. It lacks a known antigen. Qualities for individual bases were not recorded, and no much larger clone is one base off. Measured from the cysteine to the phenylalanine, the CDR3 is 13 residues long. Only the CDR3 DNA is retained, 39 bases long and in frame from the first base. V ends up 2 bases short and J 3 bases short, with an unmatched junction base count of 3. CDR1 and CDR2, looked up from the germline V gene (reference sequence), are DFQATT and SNEGSKA.

This clonotype was sampled from a human donor who donated a stem cell graft to a child with acute myeloid leukemia. This specimen was PBMCs from the stem cell graft donor, taken from the stem cell graft. The chain employs TRBV20-1 and TRBJ2-5, with TRBD1 matching 7 junction bases. The CDR3 protein: CSARPGQKETQYF. Here is the DNA: TGCAGTGCTAGACCGGGACAGAAAGAGACCCAGTACTTC.